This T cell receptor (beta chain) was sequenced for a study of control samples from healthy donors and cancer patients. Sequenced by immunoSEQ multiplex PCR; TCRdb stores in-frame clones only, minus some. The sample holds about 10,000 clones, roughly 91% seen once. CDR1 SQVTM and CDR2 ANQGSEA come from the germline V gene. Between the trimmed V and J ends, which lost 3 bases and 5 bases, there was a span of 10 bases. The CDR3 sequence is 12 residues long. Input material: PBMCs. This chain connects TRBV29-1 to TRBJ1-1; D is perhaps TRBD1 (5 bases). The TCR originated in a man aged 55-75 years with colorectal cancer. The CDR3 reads CSVEQGWTEAFF. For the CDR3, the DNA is TGCAGCGTTGAGCAGGGATGGACTGAAGCTTTCTTT.